These 31 T cell receptor beta chains originate from one sample sequenced in a study of OX40 agonist ivuxolimab in advanced cancers. Libraries were prepared by immunoSEQ multiplex PCR; TCRdb keeps only in-frame clonotypes and omits some of them. The data hold under 30,000 clones, with approximately 83% observed a single time. Sequenced here: CD4+ or CD8+ T cells sorted from blood, sampled in a trial of the OX40 agonist ivuxolimab. These receptors all stem from an adult with an advanced solid tumor such as melanoma, head and neck, liver or kidney cancer.

This chain links TRBV28 with TRBJ2-7; tentative D call: TRBD2 (5 bases). The CDR3 length is 14 residues. V gave up 7 bases and J gave up 0 bases, with 13 bases separating them. CDR1 and CDR2 from the germline V gene are MDHEN and SYDVKM. The CDR3 DNA sequence: TGTGCCAGCACCTTAGCGCCCGGCTCCTACGAGCAGTACTTC. Translated: CASTLAPGSYEQYF.

This clone was picked up one time. The V gene is TRBV27, the J gene TRBJ2-3; weak D call: TRBD2 (5 bases). V lost 2 bases and J 1 base, leaving 13 bases between the germline ends. CDR3 length: 16 amino acids. The germline CDR1 and CDR2 sequences are MNHEY and SMNVEV (reference sequence). DNA of the CDR3: TGTGCCAGCAGTTTACAACTGCCGCGGGGCACAGATACGCAGTATTTT. Translated: CASSLQLPRGTDTQYF.

The chain carries TRBV2 and TRBJ1-1, with TRBD1 as a possible D gene (5 bases). The germline V and J ends were trimmed by 9 bases and 0 bases, with 11 bases remaining between them. Germline assignment: CDR1 SNHLY and CDR2 FYNNEI. CDR3 length equals 13 residues. Here the CDR3 reads CARATVMNTEAFF. CDR3 nucleotides: TGTGCCAGAGCGACAGTAATGAACACTGAAGCTTTCTTT. The full variable domain, rest sourced from reference TRBV2 and TRBJ1-1, is EPEVTQTPSHQVTQMGQEVILRCVPISNHLYFYWYRQILGQKVEFLVSFYNNEISEKSEIFDDQFSVERPDGSNFTLKIRSTKLEDSAMYFCARATVMNTEAFFGQGTRLTVV.

The V gene is TRBV5-1, the J gene TRBJ2-5; possible D gene TRBD2, 5 bases. The V gene's germline CDR1 is SGHRS and CDR2 YFSETQ. Between the trimmed V and J ends, which lost 3 bases and 2 bases, there was a span of 11 bases. The CDR3 is made up of 14 amino acids. CDR3 region: CASSSPSGQETQYF. Here the CDR3 DNA reads TGCGCCAGCAGCTCACCCTCGGGACAAGAGACCCAGTACTTC.

The genes are TRBV11-2 and TRBJ2-7, with TRBD1 matching over 7 bases. CDR3 length: 13 residues. Trimming at V came to 7 bases and at J to 3 bases, leaving 6 bases not matched to a gene. The germline V gene encodes CDR1 SGHAT and CDR2 FQNNGV. CDR3 region: CASTFDRDYEQYF. The CDR3 bases are TGTGCCAGCACCTTTGACAGGGACTACGAGCAGTACTTC.

This clone was detected a few times. V and J are TRBV2 and TRBJ2-7; TRBD2 matches 8 bases. Unmatched junction bases numbered 4, after V lost 7 bases and J lost 2 bases. Germline V gives CDR1 SNHLY, CDR2 FYNNEI. The CDR3 runs to 13 residues. The CDR3 DNA is TGTGCCAGCAAGCGGACTAGCCCCTACGAGCAGTACTTC. As protein: CASKRTSPYEQYF.

This chain links TRBV5-4 with TRBJ2-6; TRBD1 is a possible D gene (5 bases). V lost 0 bases to trimming and J lost 4 bases, with 17 bases between them. The CDR3 totals 18 residues. Germline CDR1 and CDR2: SGHNT and YYREEE (reference sequence). The CDR3 protein is CASSLEGWGAAGANVLTF. The CDR3 DNA follows: TGTGCCAGCAGCTTGGAAGGCTGGGGCGCTGCCGGGGCCAACGTCCTGACTTTC.

The chain joins TRBV5-4 to TRBJ2-3; maybe TRBD2 (6 bases). CDR1 and CDR2 (germline): SGHNT, YYREEE (reference sequence). The CDR3 contains 11 residues. Trimming cost V 4 bases and J 9 bases, with 9 bases left between them. The CDR3 here is CASSPGVTQYF. As DNA, the CDR3 is TGTGCCAGCAGCCCGGGAGTCACGCAGTATTTT.

The chain employs TRBV7-6 and TRBJ2-2, with 12 bases matching TRBD1. CDR3 length: 16 amino acids. With V trimmed by 4 bases and J by 5 bases, 5 bases remained unmatched. Germline V lookup: CDR1 SGHVS, CDR2 FNYEAQ. CDR3: CASSSPGQGATGELFF. DNA of the CDR3: TGTGCCAGCAGCTCTCCGGGACAGGGGGCGACCGGGGAGCTGTTTTTT.

CDR3 DNA: TGTGCCAGCAGCCTTAGAGGGTCCACCACTGAAGCTTTCTTT. The encoded protein is CASSLRGSTTEAFF. V usage is TRBV14 and J usage is TRBJ1-1; D gene ambiguous. Trimming took 4 bases from V and 4 from J, leaving 13 bases between them. In germline, CDR1 is SGHDN, CDR2 FVKESK. This CDR3 is built from 14 residues.

The chain carries TRBV9 and TRBJ2-1; 8 nucleotides line up with TRBD2. V was clipped by 4 bases and J by 8 bases; unmatched bases: 11. CDR1 is SGDLS, CDR2 YYNGEE, per germline. This CDR3 has 15 residues. CDR3 amino acids: CASSPGTSTRDEQFF. The CDR3 DNA reads as TGTGCCAGCAGCCCAGGGACTAGTACCAGGGATGAGCAGTTCTTC.

This clone came up once. The rearrangement joins TRBV6-5 to TRBJ2-1, with 10 bases lining up with TRBD2. This CDR3 has 16 residues. The V gene's germline CDR1 is MNHEY and CDR2 SVGAGI. Trimming removed 4 bases from V and 4 bases from J; junction bases left unmatched: 7. The CDR3 spells CASSWIFSGGYNEQFF. CDR3 in DNA: TGTGCCAGCAGTTGGATATTTAGCGGGGGGTACAATGAGCAGTTCTTC.

In its sample, this clone was seen once. CDR3 sequence: CAGANSYNSPLHF. The DNA of the CDR3 is TGTGCAGGGGCCAACTCCTATAATTCACCCCTCCACTTT. This chain connects TRBV27 to TRBJ1-6, with D possibly TRBD1 on 5 matching bases. The germline gives CDR1 MNHEY, CDR2 SMNVEV (reference sequence). The CDR3 is 13 residues long.

The chain uses TRBV10-2 and TRBJ1-2; D uncertain. The CDR3 is 14 amino acids. The V end was cut by 0 bases, the J end by 4 bases, with 9 bases between. Germline V CDR1 and CDR2: WSHSY, SAAADI. The CDR3 protein is CASSESDGIYGYTF. The CDR3 DNA is TGCGCCAGCAGTGAGTCCGACGGCATCTATGGCTACACCTTC.

This chain joins TRBV6-1 and TRBJ2-5; TRBD1 is a possible D gene (5 bases). Trimming cost V 8 bases and J 2 bases, with 18 bases left between them. Germline V gene sequence: CDR1 MNHNS, CDR2 SASEGT. The CDR3 length is 15 residues. CDR3: CASLREGILQETQYF. In DNA, the CDR3 is TGTGCCAGCCTCAGGGAAGGGATACTTCAAGAGACCCAGTACTTC.

The chain is built from TRBV19 and TRBJ2-5, with 7 bases lining up with TRBD1. Per germline, CDR1 LNHDA and CDR2 SQIVND (reference sequence). The CDR3 extends over 15 amino acids. With V trimmed by 1 base and J by 3 bases, 5 bases remained unmatched. CDR3 nucleotide sequence: TGTGCCAGTAGTATAGGGGGGACAGCCGAAGAGACCCAGTACTTC. Translated: CASSIGGTAEETQYF.

The J gene is TRBJ2-7, the V gene TRBV7-9; a weak D match, TRBD2 (6 bases). Germline V gene lookup returns CDR1 SEHNR and CDR2 FQNEAQ (reference sequence). The CDR3 spans 13 residues. Deletions cut 5 bases from V and 3 bases from J, with 11 bases between. The DNA for the CDR3 is TGTGCCAGCAGCCCCGGGACTGACTACGAGCAGTACTTC. As protein: CASSPGTDYEQYF.

J is TRBJ1-5 and V is TRBV19; D is possibly TRBD1 (6 bases). V dropped 3 bases and J dropped 3 bases, with 9 bases sitting between them. The germline gives CDR1 LNHDA, CDR2 SQIVND (reference sequence). The CDR3 consists of 14 residues. The CDR3 here is CASSIRDTNQPQHF. In nucleotides, the CDR3 is TGTGCCAGTAGTATCCGGGACACCAATCAGCCCCAGCATTTT.

The table lists this clone with a count of one. V and J are TRBV7-9 and TRBJ2-2, with TRBD2 matching 8 bases. The CDR3 is made up of 17 amino acids. Germline V lookup: CDR1 SEHNR, CDR2 FQNEAQ (reference sequence). J lost 1 base, V lost 0 bases, and 4 bases had no gene match. CDR3 in amino acids: CASSLAPGGQNTGELFF. The CDR3 coding sequence is TGTGCCAGCAGCTTAGCGCCGGGGGGGCAGAACACCGGGGAGCTGTTTTTT.

The CDR3 bases are TGTGCCAGCAGTTACGAGGGCTCTGTGCAGCAGTACTTC. This encodes CASSYEGSVQQYF. This chain connects TRBV6-5 to TRBJ2-7, with D maybe TRBD2 (5 bases). V dropped 2 bases and J dropped 8 bases, with 13 bases sitting between them. Germline V CDR1 and CDR2: MNHEY, SVGAGI. The CDR3 is 13 residues long.

The gene calls are TRBV15 and TRBJ2-7, with D hard to call. Germline V gene data show CDR1 as LNHNV and CDR2 as YYDKDF (reference sequence). V lost 3 bases and J 2 bases, leaving 8 bases between the germline ends. The CDR3 is made up of 13 amino acids. CDR3 DNA: TGTGCCACCAGCAGGGACGCTGCCTACGAGCAGTACTTC. Its protein is CATSRDAAYEQYF.

The chain carries TRBV6-6 and TRBJ2-1; no definite D call. V was cut by 10 bases and J by 11 bases, with 18 bases left in between. The germline V gene encodes CDR1 MNHNY and CDR2 SVGAGI (reference sequence). The CDR3 contains 12 residues. The CDR3 region is CAISDQIQKQFF. The CDR3, as DNA: TGTGCCATCTCGGACCAAATCCAAAAGCAGTTCTTC.

The CDR3 loop reads CASSWGDTQYF. CDR3 DNA: TGTGCCAGCAGTTGGGGTGATACGCAGTATTTT. The rearrangement links TRBV28 to TRBJ2-3; D ambiguous. The length of the CDR3 is 11 residues. In germline, CDR1 is MDHEN, CDR2 SYDVKM. Trimming pared 4 bases from V and 6 bases from J, leaving 5 bases between. Together with reference TRBV28 and TRBJ2-3, the CDR3 gives the full variable domain: DVKVTQSSRYLVKRTGEKVFLECVQDMDHENMFWYRQDPGLGLRLIYFSYDVKMKEKGDIPEGYSVSREKKERFSLILESASTNQTSMYLCASSWGDTQYFGPGTRLTVL.

This chain connects TRBV18 to TRBJ2-7; 7 positions match TRBD1. The length of the CDR3 is 14 residues. J was trimmed by 5 bases and V by 2 bases; bases with no gene match: 6. Germline CDR1 KGHSH, CDR2 LQKENI. The CDR3 region has the DNA TGTGCCAGCTCACCAGACAGGGTAATGGACGAGCAGTACTTC. Translation: CASSPDRVMDEQYF.

The chain uses TRBV7-9 and TRBJ1-4; 10 bases line up with TRBD1. From germline, CDR1 is SEHNR and CDR2 FQNEAQ (reference sequence). This CDR3 has 16 amino acids. J was trimmed by 4 bases and V by 4 bases; bases with no gene match: 6. Written as DNA, the CDR3 is TGTGCCAGCAGCTACCTCAGGACAGGGGGTAATGAAAAACTGTTTTTT. Translated: CASSYLRTGGNEKLFF. Filled out from reference TRBV7-9 and TRBJ1-4, the complete variable domain reads DTGVSQNPRHKITKRGQNVTFRCDPISEHNRLYWYRQTLGQGPEFLTYFQNEAQLEKSRLLSDRFSAERPKGSFSTLEIQRTEQGDSAMYLCASSYLRTGGNEKLFFGSGTQLSVL.

V is TRBV4-1 and J is TRBJ2-1, with 7 bases fitting TRBD1. CDR3 length: 15 residues. With V trimmed by 0 bases and J by 10 bases, 9 bases remained unmatched. Germline V gene data show CDR1 as MGHRA and CDR2 as YSYEKL. CDR3 sequence reads: CASSQDQGDPWEQFF. CDR3 nucleotide sequence: TGCGCCAGCAGCCAAGATCAGGGGGACCCGTGGGAGCAGTTCTTC.

The chain uses TRBV11-2 and TRBJ1-2; 7 positions match TRBD1. Germline loops: CDR1 SGHAT, CDR2 FQNNGV. The V gene end was trimmed by 6 bases and the J gene end by 6 bases; junction bases not matched to a gene: 10. The length of the CDR3 is 14 residues. The CDR3 region is CASSARAGGNGYTF. In DNA form, the CDR3 reads TGTGCCAGCAGTGCCCGCGCAGGGGGAAATGGCTACACCTTC. The whole variable domain, filled in from reference TRBV11-2 and TRBJ1-2, reads EAGVAQSPRYKIIEKRQSVAFWCNPISGHATLYWYQQILGQGPKLLIQFQNNGVVDDSQLPKDRFSAERLKGVDSTLKIQPAKLEDSAVYLCASSARAGGNGYTFGSGTRLTVV.

V gene TRBV7-8 combines with J gene TRBJ2-7; the match to TRBD2 covers 8 bases. The trim removed 2 bases at V and 2 bases at J, leaving 5 bases unmatched. The V gene's germline CDR1 is SGHVS and CDR2 FQNEAQ. CDR3 length: 15 amino acids. The CDR3 coding sequence is TGTGCCAGCAGCTTATCCGGGAGGGGAACCTACGAGCAGTACTTC. Its protein is CASSLSGRGTYEQYF.

The chain combines TRBV6-1 with TRBJ1-1; D is ambiguous. With 1 base removed from V and 9 bases from J, the gap between germline ends came to 9 bases. In germline, CDR1 is MNHNS, CDR2 SASEGT. The CDR3 has 12 residues. CDR3 sequence: CASSEGRQQAFF. The DNA for the CDR3 is TGTGCCAGCAGTGAAGGGCGGCAGCAAGCTTTCTTT.

The chain recombines TRBV9 with TRBJ2-5; TRBD2 is a possible D gene (6 bases). CDR1 is SGDLS and CDR2 is YYNGEE in the germline V gene. With 0 bases removed from V and 3 bases from J, the gap between germline ends came to 9 bases. CDR3 length: 14 amino acids. The CDR3 sequence: CASSVARREETQYF. CDR3 DNA: TGTGCCAGCAGCGTAGCTCGGAGGGAAGAGACCCAGTACTTC.

V and J are TRBV10-3 and TRBJ1-2, with 11 positions matching TRBD1. The CDR3 is 14 residues long. V trimming: 3 bases; J trimming: 6 bases; junction bases outside the gene matches: 3. In germline, CDR1 is ENHRY, CDR2 SYGVKD. The CDR3 bases are TGTGCCATCAGTGATAGGACAGGGGGCAATGGCTACACCTTC. Residues: CAISDRTGGNGYTF.